Below, one T cell receptor beta chain is given with its context. Ages ranged from about 18 to 100 years, with residence in about two dozen US areas. Up to 2 weeks before entering the study, exposed participants had met a COVID-19 case. V lost 6 bases to trimming and J lost 4 bases, with 18 bases between them. The CDR3 is made up of 14 amino acids. CDR1 and CDR2 from the germline V gene are GTSNPN and SVGIG (reference sequence). This sample is part of a study of blood T cell repertoires in COVID-19. TCRdb's copy holds only in-frame clones and misses some; the assay was immunoSEQ multiplex PCR. The sample lists 150,000 or so clones; about 83% were seen once.

The V call is TRBV30, the J call TRBJ1-2, with D possibly matching TRBD1 (6 bases). This TCR was recovered from a woman aged 45-59 years who had been exposed to COVID-19. Specimen: PBMCs or T cells enriched from blood (not recorded which). In DNA, the CDR3 is TGTGCCTGTCACTATGGCGCAGGGGCCTATGGCTACACCTTC. As protein: CACHYGAGAYGYTF.